The rows below give T cell receptor beta chains drawn from one sample of a study of relationships among human T cell subsets. TCRdb redid the calling of the multiplex PCR reads with MiXCR, one entry per CDR3 protein. The repertoire holds approximately 7,300 distinct CDR3 sequences, with around 64% as singletons. The sample consisted of naive and transitional (CD45RA+) T cells sorted from blood. The source of these receptors is a man in his forties in good health. Both conserved end residues are trimmed from each CDR3.

V: TRBV27
J: TRBJ1-5
CDR3: ASSLSAGTANQPQH

V: TRBV4-1
J: TRBJ2-3
CDR3: ASSQGVEISDTQY

V: TRBV28
J: TRBJ1-1
CDR3: ASSPPGGWGNTEAF

V: TRBV7-9
J: TRBJ2-7
CDR3: ASSLEAGSEQY

V: TRBV5-5
J: TRBJ2-1
CDR3: ASSLVGDHNEQF

V: TRBV11-2
J: TRBJ2-7
CDR3: ASSFEMSGAGSSYEQY

V: TRBV10-3
J: TRBJ2-2
CDR3: AISESDRDGTGELF

V: TRBV28
J: TRBJ1-5
CDR3: ASSSWQPQH

V: TRBV2
J: TRBJ2-7
CDR3: ASTLAGVSREQY

V: TRBV28
J: TRBJ2-1
CDR3: ASSSLPTGLGFNEQF

V: TRBV20-1
J: TRBJ1-5
CDR3: SARGDTNQPQH

V: TRBV7-9
J: TRBJ1-1
CDR3: ASSPLDVEAF

V: TRBV2
J: TRBJ2-3
CDR3: VSRGQGWDTRY

V: TRBV2
J: TRBJ1-2
CDR3: ASSDRGGYGYT

V: TRBV12-3/TRBV12-4
J: TRBJ1-2
CDR3: ASRRGGVGGYT

V: TRBV11-2
J: TRBJ2-5
CDR3: ASSLFGDSRGETQY

V: TRBV6-6
J: TRBJ2-3
CDR3: ASGRIADTQY

V: TRBV12-3/TRBV12-4
J: TRBJ1-2
CDR3: ASSLEGYGYT

V: TRBV7-8
J: TRBJ2-3
CDR3: ASRQQRVTTDTQY

V: TRBV18
J: TRBJ1-4
CDR3: ASSPTGTLIALNEKLF

V: TRBV29-1
J: TRBJ2-7
CDR3: SVEVGDRSYEQY

V: TRBV7-9
J: TRBJ2-7
CDR3: ASSSDLTASYEQY

V: TRBV28
J: TRBJ1-6
CDR3: ASSEGLSASYNSPLH

V: TRBV28
J: TRBJ1-2
CDR3: ASSFTGTDVYYGYT

V: TRBV7-9
J: TRBJ2-1
CDR3: ASSLTSGMPSWF

V: TRBV11-2
J: TRBJ2-7
CDR3: ASSLLGNEQY

V: TRBV4-1
J: TRBJ1-1
CDR3: ASSQERGVTEAF

V: TRBV13
J: TRBJ1-1
CDR3: ASSLGTGGVWTEAF

V: TRBV28
J: TRBJ1-5
CDR3: ASSRPGPSPYQPQH

V: TRBV4-2
J: NA
CDR3: ASSQGLAGGYEQF

V: TRBV29-1
J: TRBJ2-1
CDR3: SARGTSGRAGEQF

V: TRBV11-2
J: TRBJ2-1
CDR3: ASSLQGSLFDEQF

V: TRBV14
J: TRBJ2-5
CDR3: VSSHMGKETQY

V: TRBV28
J: TRBJ2-1
CDR3: ASSLFGGYNEQF

V: TRBV12-3/TRBV12-4
J: TRBJ1-1
CDR3: ASRDPGQGATEAF

V: TRBV4-1
J: TRBJ2-1
CDR3: ASSQDIQSSDEQF

V: TRBV6-5
J: TRBJ1-1
CDR3: ACSYSIGSGGMNTEAF

V: TRBV27
J: TRBJ2-1
CDR3: ASSGTSVNEQF

V: TRBV14
J: TRBJ2-1
CDR3: ASSQDDLRPRFDEQF

V: TRBV20-1
J: TRBJ1-2
CDR3: SAKDTVTYGYT

V: TRBV4-1
J: TRBJ1-1
CDR3: ASSLQGPGTGNTEAF

V: TRBV20-1
J: TRBJ1-3
CDR3: SARETDSGNTIY

V: TRBV6-1
J: TRBJ1-5
CDR3: ASSGRTYRGGGNQPQH

V: TRBV6-5
J: TRBJ2-1
CDR3: ASSKSGKQF

V: TRBV28
J: TRBJ2-7
CDR3: ASSLGRSAYEQC

V: TRBV29-1
J: NA
CDR3: SVRTSGSEQY

V: TRBV11-2
J: TRBJ2-1
CDR3: ASSLASGGANEQF

V: TRBV29-1
J: TRBJ2-1
CDR3: SVRDYNEQF

V: TRBV7-8
J: TRBJ2-3
CDR3: ASSLRLAGGSDTQY

V: TRBV7-9
J: TRBJ2-1
CDR3: ASSLLAGGDNEQF

V: TRBV7-3
J: TRBJ2-1
CDR3: ASSRMPGQGYNEQF

V: TRBV20-1
J: TRBJ2-7
CDR3: SAPVGLSTYEQY

V: TRBV12-3/TRBV12-4
J: TRBJ2-3
CDR3: ASSPRAGLGTDTQY

V: TRBV28
J: TRBJ2-5
CDR3: ASSFAGTSGTETQY